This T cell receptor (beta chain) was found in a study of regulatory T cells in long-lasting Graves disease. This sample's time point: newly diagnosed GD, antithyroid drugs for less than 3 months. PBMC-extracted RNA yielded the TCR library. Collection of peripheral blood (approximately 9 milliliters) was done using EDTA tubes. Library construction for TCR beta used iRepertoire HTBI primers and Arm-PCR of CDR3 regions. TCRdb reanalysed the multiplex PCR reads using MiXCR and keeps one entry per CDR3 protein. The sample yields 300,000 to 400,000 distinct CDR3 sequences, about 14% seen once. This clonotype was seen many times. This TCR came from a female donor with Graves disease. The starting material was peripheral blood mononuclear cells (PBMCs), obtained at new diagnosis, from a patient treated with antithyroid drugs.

CDR3 nucleotide sequence: TGTGCCAGCAGCTATAGCGGGAGGGCCTATATGCGGGAGACCCAGTACTTC. It encodes CASSYSGRAYMRETQYF. The chain couples TRBV7-2 to TRBJ2-5; 11 bases match TRBD2. CDR1 and CDR2 (germline): SGHTA, FQGNSA. The length of the CDR3 is 17 residues. The V segment lost 4 bases and the J segment 5 bases; nucleotides outside the gene matches: 12.